This TCR beta chain was sequenced in a study of blood T cells in healthy people across ages. General study findings and limits: The authors considered diversity estimates from one million T cells to be underestimates. Lack of knowledge of donor CMV status possibly confounded expanded clonotype changes.

Primed by a sample-barcoded 5' primer and a J-beta primer mix, a second PCR proceeded for about 7 to 11 cycles. TCRdb recomputed calls from the 5' RACE reads with MiXCR, one row per CDR3 protein. The profile shows about 1.8 million distinct CDR3 sequences, around 50% of them singletons. Comments on this clonotype: Its target is unknown.

The germline V and J ends were trimmed by 4 bases and 6 bases, with 22 bases remaining between them. CDR3 length equals 16 residues. Germline assignment: CDR1 SGHNT and CDR2 YYREEE (reference sequence). The TCR comes from a woman aged 40 to 50 in good health. The material sequenced was blood. The chain links TRBV5-4 to TRBJ1-1; tentatively, D is TRBD1 (5 bases). CDR3 sequence reads: CASSGKSIAGPAEAFF. As DNA, the CDR3 is TGTGCCAGCAGCGGCAAAAGTATCGCGGGACCGGCTGAAGCTTTCTTT.